Listed below are T cell receptor beta chains from one sample, sequenced in a study of a mutant IDH1 vaccine in newly diagnosed glioma. The antigens these receptors bind are not known. TCRdb's copy holds only in-frame clones and misses some; the assay was immunoSEQ multiplex PCR. The sample comprises about 50,000 clones, about 88% of which are singletons, and 7.4% rests with the top ten. The sequences come from PBMCs, collected from a glioma patient whose treatment included an IDH1 peptide vaccine. The receptor set was obtained from a woman aged 50 to 60 with glioma. Both conserved end residues are part of each CDR3. A D gene is named only where the DNA matches it firmly. Size is stated for part of the rows, as once, few or many counts, or as a class when the clone is expanded.

size	D	J	V	DNA	CDR3
-	-	TRBJ1-2	TRBV27	TGTGCCAGCAGTTCGAGAACCATAAGGAACTATGGCTACACCTTC	CASSSRTIRNYGYTF
few	TRBD2	TRBJ2-3	TRBV6-4	TGTGCCAGCAGTGACTCGAGTAGCGGGGGGGCAGATACGCAGTATTTT	CASSDSSSGGADTQYF
-	-	TRBJ2-5	TRBV9	TGTGCCAGCAGCAATCTAGCGCGCGGAGAGACCCAGTACTTC	CASSNLARGETQYF
-	TRBD2	TRBJ2-3	TRBV9	TGTGCCAGCAGCGTAGGTTCTAGCGGGGGGGCGCAGTATTTT	CASSVGSSGGAQYF
-	-	TRBJ1-2	TRBV7-8	TGTGCCAGCAGCTTAGCGACGGGGAGTGGCTACACCTTC	CASSLATGSGYTF
-	-	TRBJ1-5	TRBV4-1	TGCGCCAGCAGCCAAGATCCCAGGGTAAAATATAGCAATCAGCCCCAGCATTTT	CASSQDPRVKYSNQPQHF
-	-	TRBJ2-5	TRBV4-3	TGCGCCAGCAGCCAAGGGGCACAACCGGAGAAGGAGACCCAGTACTTC	CASSQGAQPEKETQYF
-	-	TRBJ2-4	TRBV19	TGTGCCAGTAGTCCTCTGGGAAACATTCAGTACTTC	CASSPLGNIQYF
-	-	TRBJ2-1	TRBV7-2	TGTGCCAGCAGCTTAAACGGGGGTTCCTACAATGAGCAGTTCTTC	CASSLNGGSYNEQFF
once	-	TRBJ1-1	TRBV11-2	TGTGCCAGCAGTCCCGGGGGCGGGGCTTTCTTT	CASSPGGGAFF
-	TRBD2	TRBJ2-7	TRBV6-1	TGTGCCAGCAGCGAGGGACTAGCGGGGACCGAGCAGTACTTC	CASSEGLAGTEQYF
-	TRBD2	TRBJ2-4	TRBV18	TGTGCCAGCTCACGAGAAGGGAGGGACATTCAGTACTTC	CASSREGRDIQYF
once	TRBD2	TRBJ2-7	TRBV7-2	TGTGCCAGCAGCTTCCAGCGGGGGGGGTACGAGCAGTACTTC	CASSFQRGGYEQYF
once	-	TRBJ2-3	TRBV2	TGTGCCAGCAGTGAGTACAGGGTAGAGGGGGCGCAGTATTTT	CASSEYRVEGAQYF
once	-	TRBJ2-7	TRBV9	TGTGCCAGCAGCGAGGGACATACGGGGACCTACGAGCAGTACTTC	CASSEGHTGTYEQYF
-	TRBD2	TRBJ2-1	TRBV30	TGTGCCAGCGGGCCGGGGGGGCGCGGGAATGAGCAGTTCTTC	CASGPGGRGNEQFF
-	TRBD2	TRBJ2-5	TRBV19	TGTGCCAGTAGTATAGGACTAGCGGGGGGGATGTACCAAGAGACCCAGTACTTC	CASSIGLAGGMYQETQYF
once	-	TRBJ1-1	TRBV18	TGTGCCAGCTCACCAACCCGGGGATGGAACACTGAAGCTTTCTTT	CASSPTRGWNTEAFF
-	TRBD1	TRBJ1-2	TRBV7-8	TGTGCCAGCAGCTTAGGGACAGGGGGTGCTAACTATGGCTACACCTTC	CASSLGTGGANYGYTF
-	-	TRBJ2-7	TRBV9	TGTGCCAGCAGCGTAGGAGGGTTTGTCGACGAGCAGTACTTC	CASSVGGFVDEQYF
-	TRBD1	TRBJ2-7	TRBV13	TGTGCCAGCAGCTTGGGTTCGGGACAGGGGTACGAGCAGTACTTC	CASSLGSGQGYEQYF
once	-	TRBJ1-5	TRBV28	TGTGCCAGCTACCAGGGCAGCGACCGATTCAATCAGCCCCAGCATTTT	CASYQGSDRFNQPQHF
-	-	TRBJ2-1	TRBV2	TGTGCCAGCAGGGGTGATGAGCAGTTCTTC	CASRGDEQFF
-	TRBD2	TRBJ2-5	TRBV9	TGTGCCAGCAGCTCGACTAGCGGGGGGGCCGGGGAGACCCAGTACTTC	CASSSTSGGAGETQYF
-	-	TRBJ1-5	TRBV6-5	TGTGCCAGCAGTTACTCGCCGGACGGGCAGCCCCAGCATTTT	CASSYSPDGQPQHF
-	-	TRBJ2-3	TRBV11-1	TGTGCCAGCAGCACGGTAGGAACGGGTCAGACTTCGGATACGCAGTATTTT	CASSTVGTGQTSDTQYF
-	-	TRBJ2-7	TRBV20-1	TGCAGTGCTAATCCTCGATCGGGTCAGTACTTC	CSANPRSGQYF
few	-	TRBJ1-3	TRBV28	TGTGCCAGCAGTTTGCGGGGGTACGGAAACACCATATATTTT	CASSLRGYGNTIYF
-	-	TRBJ1-1	TRBV30	TGTGCCTGGAGTATGGGGCAGGGGTATGGGGAGGCTTTCTTT	CAWSMGQGYGEAFF
-	-	TRBJ1-1	TRBV11-3	TGTGCCAGCGCAAAGAGGGGAGACACTGAAGCTTTCTTT	CASAKRGDTEAFF
-	-	TRBJ2-4	TRBV15	TGTGCCACCACTGAGACCCCCGTCAAAAACATTCAGTACTTC	CATTETPVKNIQYF
once	-	TRBJ1-5	TRBV10-1	TGCGCCAGCAGTGAGTCCCCCGATCAGCCCCAGCATTTT	CASSESPDQPQHF
-	-	TRBJ1-1	TRBV4-3	TGCGCCAGCAGCCAAGAGCGCCTACTGAACACTGAAGCTTTCTTT	CASSQERLLNTEAFF
-	TRBD1	TRBJ2-7	TRBV29-1	TGCAGCGTGTCCACAGGGGCCTCCATTGGAGAGCAGTACTTC	CSVSTGASIGEQYF